Presented here are 15 T cell receptor beta chains from one specimen sequenced in a study of cytomegalovirus exposure and HLA in healthy donors. PCR amplification relied on 60 Vbeta primers (plus 13 Jbeta primers). The data were produced by immunoSEQ multiplex PCR, yet TCRdb's version contains in-frame clones alone and is incomplete. The sample lists just over 150,000 clones, about 75% occurring once. The sample consisted of PBMCs. The receptors were sampled from a female donor in good health and CMV-seronegative.

The V call is TRBV7-9, the J call TRBJ1-2; 8 positions match TRBD1. The CDR3 contains 12 residues. Germline V gene lookup returns CDR1 SEHNR and CDR2 FQNEAQ (reference sequence). The trim removed 5 bases at V and 7 bases at J, leaving 3 bases unmatched. This CDR3 is CASSADRAGYTF. CDR3 coding DNA: TGTGCCAGCAGCGCGGACAGGGCTGGCTACACCTTC. Full variable domain (rest looked up from reference TRBV7-9 and TRBJ1-2): DTGVSQNPRHKITKRGQNVTFRCDPISEHNRLYWYRQTLGQGPEFLTYFQNEAQLEKSRLLSDRFSAERPKGSFSTLEIQRTEQGDSAMYLCASSADRAGYTFGSGTRLTVV.

This chain uses TRBV29-1 with TRBJ2-1, with 7 positions matching TRBD1. V was clipped by 5 bases and J by 2 bases; unmatched bases: 3. Germline V gene sequence: CDR1 SQVTM, CDR2 ANQGSEA. The CDR3 is made up of 13 amino acids. In DNA, the CDR3 is TGCAGCGTTTCCCAGGGGGCCTACAATGAGCAGTTCTTC. This codes for CSVSQGAYNEQFF.

The chain recombines TRBV9 with TRBJ1-2, with unresolved D. Germline loops: CDR1 SGDLS, CDR2 YYNGEE. The V gene lost 0 bases and the J gene lost 3 bases, with 6 bases spanning the gap. The CDR3 contains 13 residues. CDR3 sequence (DNA): TGTGCCAGCAGCGTAGTGGGCTACTATGGCTACACCTTC. Translation gives CASSVVGYYGYTF.

The V and J genes are TRBV9 and TRBJ2-2, with 11 bases fitting TRBD2. V dropped 3 bases and J dropped 4; count of bases not matched to a gene: 2. Germline-derived CDR1 and CDR2 are SGDLS and YYNGEE. This CDR3 has 15 amino acids. Here the CDR3 reads CASSGTSGGTGELFF. The DNA of the CDR3 is TGTGCCAGCAGCGGTACTAGCGGGGGCACCGGGGAGCTGTTTTTT.

A single count supports this clone. The chain employs TRBV5-4 and TRBJ1-1, with 7 bases identical to TRBD1. With 5 bases clipped from V and 10 bases from J, the junction kept 11 bases outside the gene matches. This CDR3 has 13 residues. CDR1 and CDR2 from the germline V gene are SGHNT and YYREEE (reference sequence). The CDR3: CASSMKGAPLAFF. CDR3 DNA: TGTGCCAGCAGTATGAAGGGGGCGCCCCTAGCTTTCTTT. Full variable domain (rest looked up from reference TRBV5-4 and TRBJ1-1): ETGVTQSPTHLIKTRGQQVTLRCSSQSGHNTVSWYQQALGQGPQFIFQYYREEENGRGNFPPRFSGLQFPNYSSELNVNALELDDSALYLCASSMKGAPLAFFGQGTRLTVV.

The chain uses TRBV6-5 and TRBJ2-1; 10 bases are a match to TRBD1. The CDR3 has 15 residues. Losses at the gene ends were 5 bases for V and 4 bases for J; bases not matched to a gene: 5. CDR1 is MNHEY, CDR2 SVGAGI, per germline. For the CDR3, the DNA is TGTGCCAGCAGTCCCCCGGGACAGGGGTACAATGAGCAGTTCTTC. This sequence encodes CASSPPGQGYNEQFF.

The V call is TRBV7-9, the J call TRBJ2-1; 9 bases are a match to TRBD2. Germline CDR1 is SEHNR and CDR2 is FQNEAQ (reference sequence). The junction had 6 bases not matched to a gene; V was cut back by 3 bases and J by 6 bases. The CDR3 covers 15 residues. CDR3 protein: CASSFSGGRGNEQFF. The CDR3 DNA reads as TGTGCCAGCAGCTTTAGCGGGGGCCGGGGCAATGAGCAGTTCTTC.

The rearrangement joins TRBV5-1 to TRBJ1-4; 9 bases agree with TRBD1. Germline V gives CDR1 SGHRS, CDR2 YFSETQ. V shed 3 bases and J 8 bases; nucleotides not matched to a gene: 8. The CDR3 sequence is 15 residues long. Here the CDR3 DNA reads TGCGCCAGCAGCTCCGATACAGGGGGCGGGGAAAAACTGTTTTTT. Its translation is CASSSDTGGGEKLFF.

This chain links TRBV7-9 with TRBJ2-2, with 7 bases identical to TRBD1. V lost 5 bases to trimming and J lost 0 bases; unmatched junction nucleotides: 3. CDR3 length equals 15 residues. CDR1 and CDR2 from the germline V gene are SEHNR and FQNEAQ (reference sequence). CDR3 sequence (DNA): TGTGCCAGCAGCCCAGGGACAGCGAACACCGGGGAGCTGTTTTTT. Translation: CASSPGTANTGELFF.

The genes are TRBV6-1 and TRBJ2-2, with 8 bases lining up with TRBD1. The CDR3 sequence is 14 residues long. Trimming removed 4 bases from V and 5 bases from J; junction bases left unmatched: 3. Germline V gene data show CDR1 as MNHNS and CDR2 as SASEGT. DNA of the CDR3: TGTGCCAGCAGTGGGACAGGGAGAACCGGGGAGCTGTTTTTT. Amino acids: CASSGTGRTGELFF.

The chain joins TRBV30 to TRBJ2-7; the D gene is possibly TRBD1 (6 bases). V lost 5 bases to trimming and J lost 5 bases, with 13 bases between them. The V gene's germline CDR1 is GTSNPN and CDR2 SVGIG (reference sequence). The CDR3 has 12 residues. The DNA of the CDR3 is TGTGCCTGGGGACAGCGTTGGGACGAGCAGTACTTC. Translation: CAWGQRWDEQYF.

This clone was picked up many times. This sequence joins TRBV11-2 and TRBJ1-2; D call uncertain. This CDR3 spans 15 amino acids. Germline CDR1 reads SGHAT; CDR2 reads FQNNGV. V was pared by 0 bases and J by 7 bases, with 15 bases between. CDR3 in amino acids: CASSLDVEGRGGYTF. The CDR3 DNA reads as TGTGCCAGCAGCTTAGACGTTGAAGGGCGGGGTGGCTACACCTTC.

The J gene is TRBJ1-3, the V gene TRBV15; a weak D match, TRBD1 (5 bases). Trimming removed 0 bases from V and 2 bases from J, with 11 bases in between. The V gene's germline CDR1 is LNHNV and CDR2 YYDKDF (reference sequence). There are 16 residues in the CDR3. The CDR3 here is CATSRDQAGAGNTIYF. CDR3 DNA sequence: TGTGCCACCAGCAGAGATCAGGCGGGGGCTGGAAACACCATATATTTT.

This clone is a singleton in its sample. The chain is built from TRBV27 and TRBJ2-1; TRBD2 agrees at 11 bases. The CDR3 is 15 residues long. Germline V gives CDR1 MNHEY, CDR2 SMNVEV (reference sequence). With 6 bases clipped from V and 4 bases from J, the junction kept 5 bases outside the gene matches. The CDR3 reads CASRLGLAVYNEQFF. CDR3 sequence (DNA): TGTGCCAGCAGATTGGGACTAGCGGTTTACAATGAGCAGTTCTTC.

The gene calls are TRBV25-1 and TRBJ2-7; 10 nucleotides match TRBD1. The CDR3 runs to 16 residues. J lost 2 bases, V lost 2 bases, and 6 bases had no gene match. Germline CDR1 is MGHDK and CDR2 is SYGVNS. CDR3 coding DNA: TGTGCCAGCAGTGAACCCGGGACAGGGGTCCCCTACGAGCAGTACTTC. Encoded protein: CASSEPGTGVPYEQYF.